This TCR beta chain was documented in a study of follicular helper T cells after annual influenza vaccination. Turning to the study itself: Blood was drawn on days 0, 7 and 28 after vaccination. Study-level findings and limits: Day 7 ICOS+CD38+ clones were most often found later in ICOS-CD38- cTfh cells.

Concerning this clone itself: Antigen: not known.

This table comes from immunoSEQ multiplex PCR, and its TCRdb copy is limited to in-frame clones, with some not included. The table lists hundreds of clones, 80% of them singletons. Germline CDR1 reads ENHRY; CDR2 reads SYGVKD. Losses at the gene ends were 11 bases for V and 0 bases for J; bases not matched to a gene: 10. The CDR3 length is 15 residues. Specified time point: 2015-2016 season, pre-vaccination. The TCR was taken from an adult who received the influenza vaccine. This chain joins TRBV10-3 and TRBJ2-3, with 8 bases lining up with TRBD1. The sample in question was CXCR5+ CD38+ circulating T follicular helper cells from blood, obtained on the day of influenza vaccination. Subset noted: circulating Tfh, non-naive CD4+CXCR5+PD-1+ (ICOS+CD38+ or ICOS-CD38-). This chain's CDR3 is CAVGQGPRSTDTQYF. CDR3 DNA sequence: TGTGCCGTCGGACAGGGCCCCCGTAGCACAGATACGCAGTATTTT.